Given below is one T cell receptor beta chain in context. Its matching antigen is unknown. This entry is derived from a study of cytomegalovirus exposure and HLA in healthy donors. Overall study results and limits: Researchers reported from a later analysis that most CMV-associated TCR beta chains appeared HLA-restricted. There were reportedly fewer N-insertions in an Asian-associated ancestry cluster than the approximately 630-donor mean, in a later analysis. It was assumed in the presence/absence analyses that sequencing depth was roughly uniform across donors.

After removal of 4 bases from V and 8 bases from J, the junction contained 9 bases not matched to a gene. This CDR3 has 15 residues. Germline values: CDR1 SGHDN, CDR2 FVKESK. The PCR contained 60 Vbeta and 13 Jbeta primers. Here immunoSEQ multiplex PCR was the method, and the copy in TCRdb shows in-frame clones only, minus some. This table has some 100,000 clones, roughly 75% appearing once. The origin of this receptor is a woman under 30 in good health and CMV-seropositive. The genes are TRBV14 and TRBJ2-1; 9 nucleotides align to TRBD2. The sample was PBMCs. The CDR3 loop reads CASSPRVAGVHEQFF. CDR3 bases: TGTGCCAGCAGCCCCAGGGTAGCGGGAGTCCATGAGCAGTTCTTC.